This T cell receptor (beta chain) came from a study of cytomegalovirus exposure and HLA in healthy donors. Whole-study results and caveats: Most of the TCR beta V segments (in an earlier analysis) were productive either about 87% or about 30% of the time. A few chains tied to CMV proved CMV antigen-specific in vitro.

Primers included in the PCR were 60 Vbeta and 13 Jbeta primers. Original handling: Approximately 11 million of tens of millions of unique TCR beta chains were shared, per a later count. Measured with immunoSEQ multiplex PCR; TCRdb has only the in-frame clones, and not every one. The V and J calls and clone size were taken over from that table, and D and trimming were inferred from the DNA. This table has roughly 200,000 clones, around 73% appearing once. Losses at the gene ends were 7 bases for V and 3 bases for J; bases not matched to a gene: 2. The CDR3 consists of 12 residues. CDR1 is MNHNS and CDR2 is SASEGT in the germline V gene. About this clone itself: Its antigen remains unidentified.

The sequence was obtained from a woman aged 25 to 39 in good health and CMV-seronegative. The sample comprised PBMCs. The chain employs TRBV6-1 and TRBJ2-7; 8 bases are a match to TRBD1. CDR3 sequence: CASMDRVYEQYF. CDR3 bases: TGTGCCAGCATGGACAGGGTCTACGAGCAGTACTTC.